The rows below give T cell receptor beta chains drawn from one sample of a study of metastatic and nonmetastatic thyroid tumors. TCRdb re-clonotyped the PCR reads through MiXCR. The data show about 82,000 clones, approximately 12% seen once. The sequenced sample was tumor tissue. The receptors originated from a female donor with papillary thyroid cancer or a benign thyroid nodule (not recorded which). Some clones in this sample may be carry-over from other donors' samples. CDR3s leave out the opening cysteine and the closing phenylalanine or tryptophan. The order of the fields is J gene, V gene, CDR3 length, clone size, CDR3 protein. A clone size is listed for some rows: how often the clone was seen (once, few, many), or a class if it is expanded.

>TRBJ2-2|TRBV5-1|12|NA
ASSGECGAGELF
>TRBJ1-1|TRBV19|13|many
ASLRDGGPNTEAF
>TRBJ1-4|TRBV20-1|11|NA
SAKKGANEKLF
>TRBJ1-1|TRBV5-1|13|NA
ASSGMGRVNTEAF
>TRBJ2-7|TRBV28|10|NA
ASSFRAYEQY
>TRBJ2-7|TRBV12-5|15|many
ASGATSGTGISYEQY
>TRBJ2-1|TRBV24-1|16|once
ATSESMTDATSYDEQF
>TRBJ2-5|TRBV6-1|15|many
ASSHIGTSGRGETQY
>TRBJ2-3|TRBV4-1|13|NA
ASSQDRRASDTQY
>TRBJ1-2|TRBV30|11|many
AWSRGISNGYT
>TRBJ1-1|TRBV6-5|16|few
ASSYSGHPELSRTEAF
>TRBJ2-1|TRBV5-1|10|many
ASSGTTNEQF
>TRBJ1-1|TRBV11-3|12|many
ASSQTGTNTEAF
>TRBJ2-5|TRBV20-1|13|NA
SAIPSGGREETQY
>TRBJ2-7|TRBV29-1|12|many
SVVLAGGPYEQY
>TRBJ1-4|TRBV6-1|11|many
ASSGGSQGKLF
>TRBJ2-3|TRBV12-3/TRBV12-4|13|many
ASSPPGLRTDTQY
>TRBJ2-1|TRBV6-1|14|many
ASSPPGLRAYNEQF
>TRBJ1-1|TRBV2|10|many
ASKGVWTEAF
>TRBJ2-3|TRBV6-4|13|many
ASSQTGAGTDTQY
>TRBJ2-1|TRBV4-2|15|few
ASSTLLAGGSKDEQF
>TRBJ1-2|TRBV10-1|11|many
ASELGQGYGYT
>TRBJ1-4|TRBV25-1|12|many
ASSLGTGFEKLF
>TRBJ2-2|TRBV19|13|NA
ASSIRGANTGDLF
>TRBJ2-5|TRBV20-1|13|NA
SARDLIAAQETQY
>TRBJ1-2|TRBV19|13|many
ASTADRGYIYGYT
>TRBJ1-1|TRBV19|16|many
ASSILKGQGPLGTEAF
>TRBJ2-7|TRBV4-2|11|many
ASSQGLAGAGV
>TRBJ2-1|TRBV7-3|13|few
ASSLGSGTYNGQF
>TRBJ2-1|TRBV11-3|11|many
ASTRAAYNEQF
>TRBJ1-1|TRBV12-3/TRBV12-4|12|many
ASSSRRMNTEAF
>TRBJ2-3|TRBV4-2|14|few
ASSTRQGTHTDTQY
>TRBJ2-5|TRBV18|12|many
ASSPHSGGETQY
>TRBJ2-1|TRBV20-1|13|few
SARGSGSSYNEQF
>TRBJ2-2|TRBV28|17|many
ASSKNKIRTGQNTGELF
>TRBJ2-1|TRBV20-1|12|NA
STRDRFSYNEQF
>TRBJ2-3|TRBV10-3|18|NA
AISESKPHRWDRCADTQY
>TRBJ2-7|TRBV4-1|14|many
ASSQSDRGATYEQY
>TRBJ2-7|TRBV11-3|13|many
ASSLDSDISYEQY
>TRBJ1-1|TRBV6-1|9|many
ASCWSDEAF
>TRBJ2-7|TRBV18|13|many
ASSPFRDRVYEQY
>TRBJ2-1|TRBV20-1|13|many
SARDSGSMTNEQF
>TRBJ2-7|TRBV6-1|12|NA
ASRDGYSSYEQY
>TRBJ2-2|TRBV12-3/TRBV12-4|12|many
ASSLGQDTGELF
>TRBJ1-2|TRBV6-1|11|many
ASSPGLNYGYT
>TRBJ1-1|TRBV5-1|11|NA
ASSIVGSTEAF
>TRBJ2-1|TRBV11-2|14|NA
ASSLLGVGSYNEQF